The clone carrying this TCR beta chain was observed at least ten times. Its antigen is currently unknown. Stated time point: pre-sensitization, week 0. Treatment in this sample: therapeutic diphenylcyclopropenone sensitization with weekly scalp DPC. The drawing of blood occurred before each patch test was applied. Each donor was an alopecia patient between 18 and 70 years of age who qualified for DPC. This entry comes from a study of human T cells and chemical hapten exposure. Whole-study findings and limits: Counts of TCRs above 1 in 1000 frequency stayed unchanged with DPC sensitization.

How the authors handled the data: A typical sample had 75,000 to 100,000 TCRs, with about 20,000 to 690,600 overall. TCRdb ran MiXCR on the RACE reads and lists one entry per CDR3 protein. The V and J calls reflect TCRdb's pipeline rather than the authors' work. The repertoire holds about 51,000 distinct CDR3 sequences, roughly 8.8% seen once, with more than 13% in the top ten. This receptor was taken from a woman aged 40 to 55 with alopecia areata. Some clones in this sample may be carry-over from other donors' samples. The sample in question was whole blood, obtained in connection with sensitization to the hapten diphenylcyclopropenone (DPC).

CDR3 in amino acids: CASSFKETQYF. The CDR3 bases are TGTGCCAGCAGCTTTAAAGAGACCCAGTACTTC. This sequence joins TRBV2 and TRBJ2-5, with no clear D. The CDR3 loop spans 11 amino acids. Trimming removed 6 bases from V and 3 bases from J, with 5 bases in between. The V gene's germline CDR1 is SNHLY and CDR2 FYNNEI.